The source of this T cell receptor (beta chain) is a study of identical twins. The study, taken as a whole, reports: Within twin pairs, the out-of-frame alpha sequences they shared showed excess low generation probability.

The V and J ends lost 0 bases and 8 bases, in that order; junction bases with no gene match: 11. This CDR3 region has 17 residues. Germline CDR1 and CDR2: SEHNR and FQNEAQ (reference sequence). As concerns this clonotype: Its antigen is unidentified.

TCRdb called the 5' RACE reads again in MiXCR, with one record for every CDR3 protein. Of around 960,000 distinct CDR3 sequences detected, approximately 13% appear once; the ten largest clones hold around 1.5%. The sample was also linked to a second study, of yellow fever vaccine responses in identical twins.

Sequencing input: PBMCs. This clonotype originated in a woman aged 18-29 years in good health. V gene TRBV7-9 combines with J gene TRBJ2-1; 9 bases agree with TRBD2. The CDR3 spells CASSLALAGAYDDEQFF. CDR3 nucleotide sequence: TGTGCCAGCAGCTTAGCACTAGCGGGCGCCTATGACGATGAGCAGTTCTTC. Drawing the rest from reference TRBV7-9 and TRBJ2-1, the complete variable domain is DTGVSQNPRHKITKRGQNVTFRCDPISEHNRLYWYRQTLGQGPEFLTYFQNEAQLEKSRLLSDRFSAERPKGSFSTLEIQRTEQGDSAMYLCASSLALAGAYDDEQFFGPGTRLTVL.